The clone carrying this TCR beta chain has only one observation. Its antigen is as yet unknown. The sample belongs to a study of shared clonotypes between healthy human individuals. Each unsorted sample relied on 100 million or so PBMCs as its source of genomic DNA. The CDR3 has 14 amino acids. CDR1 is SNHLY, CDR2 FYNNEI, per germline. Deletions cut 1 base from V and 4 bases from J, with 10 bases between. Sequencing was performed with immunoSEQ multiplex PCR; in TCRdb, only in-frame clones are kept and a portion is missing. The sample yields about 480,000 clones, about 75% seen once. Study-wide results and caveats: Apart from blood, nothing was sampled; tissue repertoires likely differ. Deeper or shallower sequencing was expected to change how clonotypes are shared among donors.

The sequencing sample was made of PBMCs. The source is a woman in her 40s in good health. Some clones in this sample may be carry-over from other donors' samples. This rearrangement joins TRBV2 to TRBJ1-2; no clear D. CDR3 in amino acids: CASSEVNTVYGYTF. The DNA for the CDR3 is TGTGCCAGCAGTGAAGTTAACACCGTCTATGGCTACACCTTC.